This TCR beta chain was retrieved from a study of blood T cells in healthy people across ages. The table lists this clonotype with a few counts. Its cognate antigen is unknown. Findings and caveats of the study: Significant beta diversity loss was already apparent by age roughly 38, declining roughly linearly.

A sample-barcoded 5' primer and a J-beta primer mix were used in a second PCR of roughly 7 to 12 cycles. TCRdb fed the 5' RACE reads into MiXCR, producing one record per CDR3 protein. The table lists some 640,000 distinct CDR3 sequences, over 45% of them singletons. CDR1 and CDR2 (germline): KGHDR, SFDVKD. This CDR3 contains 13 residues. V gave up 3 bases and J gave up 3 bases, with 5 bases separating them. The sequence derives from a woman aged 55-75 years in good health. Material for sequencing was blood. The chain carries TRBV24-1 and TRBJ2-1; D is ambiguous. The CDR3 reads CATSDPGYNEQFF. The CDR3 coding sequence is TGTGCCACCAGTGATCCCGGCTACAATGAGCAGTTCTTC.